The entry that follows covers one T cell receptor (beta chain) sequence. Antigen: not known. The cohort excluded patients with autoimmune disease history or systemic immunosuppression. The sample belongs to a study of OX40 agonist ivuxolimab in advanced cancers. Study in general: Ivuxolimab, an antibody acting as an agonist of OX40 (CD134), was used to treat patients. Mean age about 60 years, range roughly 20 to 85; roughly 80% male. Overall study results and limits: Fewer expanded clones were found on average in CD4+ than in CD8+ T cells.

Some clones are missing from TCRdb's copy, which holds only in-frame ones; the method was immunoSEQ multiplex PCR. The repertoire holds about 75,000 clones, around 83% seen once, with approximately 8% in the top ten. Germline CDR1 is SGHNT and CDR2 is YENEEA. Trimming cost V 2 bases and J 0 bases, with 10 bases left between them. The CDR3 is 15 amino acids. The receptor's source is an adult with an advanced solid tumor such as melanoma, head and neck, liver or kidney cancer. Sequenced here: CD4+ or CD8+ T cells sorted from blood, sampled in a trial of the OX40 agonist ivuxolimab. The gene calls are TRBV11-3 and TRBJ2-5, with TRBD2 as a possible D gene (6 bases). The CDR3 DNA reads TGTGCCAGCAGCTTAAGTGGAGGGGACCAAGAGACCCAGTACTTC. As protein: CASSLSGGDQETQYF.